This TCR beta chain was profiled in a study of OX40 agonist ivuxolimab in advanced cancers. The protocol was immunoSEQ multiplex PCR, while the TCRdb copy is restricted to in-frame clones and leaves out a portion. The sample holds 58,000 or so clones, 80% to 90% seen once. The receptor's source is an adult with an advanced solid tumor such as melanoma, head and neck, liver or kidney cancer. The sequencing used CD4+ or CD8+ T cells sorted from blood, collected in a trial of the OX40 agonist ivuxolimab.

CDR3 bases: TGTGCCAGCTCACCATCCGGGACACTGAGCTCCTACGAGCAGTACTTC. Its protein is CASSPSGTLSSYEQYF. This chain links TRBV18 with TRBJ2-7, with D possibly matching TRBD1 (6 bases). Germline V gives CDR1 KGHSH, CDR2 LQKENI. This CDR3 is 16 amino acids long. V was cut by 2 bases and J by 0 bases, with 14 bases left in between.